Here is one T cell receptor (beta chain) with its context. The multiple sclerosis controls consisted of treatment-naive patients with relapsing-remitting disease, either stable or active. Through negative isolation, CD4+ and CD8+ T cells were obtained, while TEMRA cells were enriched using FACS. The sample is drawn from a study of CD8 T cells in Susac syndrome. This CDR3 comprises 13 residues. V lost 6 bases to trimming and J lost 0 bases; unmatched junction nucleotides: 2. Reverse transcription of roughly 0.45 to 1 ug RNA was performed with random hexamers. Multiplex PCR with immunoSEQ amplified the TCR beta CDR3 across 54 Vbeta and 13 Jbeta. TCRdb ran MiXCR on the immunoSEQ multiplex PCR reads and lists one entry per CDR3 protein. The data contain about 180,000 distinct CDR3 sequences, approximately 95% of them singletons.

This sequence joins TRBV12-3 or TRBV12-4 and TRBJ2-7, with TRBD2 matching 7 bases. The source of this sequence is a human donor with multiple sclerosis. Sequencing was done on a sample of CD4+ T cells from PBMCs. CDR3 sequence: CASSRGDSYEQYF. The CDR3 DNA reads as TGTGCCAGCAGCCGGGGGGACTCCTACGAGCAGTACTTC.